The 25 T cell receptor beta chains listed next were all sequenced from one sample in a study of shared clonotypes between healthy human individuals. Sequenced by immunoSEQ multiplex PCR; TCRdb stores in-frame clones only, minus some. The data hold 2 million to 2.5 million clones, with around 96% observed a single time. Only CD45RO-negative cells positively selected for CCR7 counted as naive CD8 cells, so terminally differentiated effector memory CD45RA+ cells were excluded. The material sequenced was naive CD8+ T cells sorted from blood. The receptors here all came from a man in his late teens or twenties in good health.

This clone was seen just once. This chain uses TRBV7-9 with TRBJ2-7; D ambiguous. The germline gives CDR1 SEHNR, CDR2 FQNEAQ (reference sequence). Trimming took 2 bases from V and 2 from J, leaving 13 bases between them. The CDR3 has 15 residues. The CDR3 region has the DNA TGTGCCAGCAGCTTATCAAGTGGCGCCGCCTACGAGCAGTACTTC. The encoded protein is CASSLSSGAAYEQYF.

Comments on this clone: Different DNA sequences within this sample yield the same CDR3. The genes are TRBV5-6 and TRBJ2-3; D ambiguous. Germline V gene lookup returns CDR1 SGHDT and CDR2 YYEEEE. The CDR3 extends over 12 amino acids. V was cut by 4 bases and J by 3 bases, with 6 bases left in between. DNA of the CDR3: TGTGCCAGCAGCCCCTCGACAGATACGCAGTATTTT. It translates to CASSPSTDTQYF.

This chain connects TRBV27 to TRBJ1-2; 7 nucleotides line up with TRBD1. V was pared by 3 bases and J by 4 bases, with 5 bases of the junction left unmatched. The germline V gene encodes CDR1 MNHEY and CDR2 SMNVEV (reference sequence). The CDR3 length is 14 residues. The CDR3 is CASSFDREGYGYTF. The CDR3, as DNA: TGTGCCAGCAGTTTCGACAGGGAAGGCTATGGCTACACCTTC.

CDR3 in amino acids: CASSPEGLAGEENEQFF. The DNA for the CDR3 is TGTGCCAGCAGCCCGGAGGGACTAGCGGGAGAGGAAAATGAGCAGTTCTTC. The chain combines TRBV7-9 with TRBJ2-1; 14 positions match TRBD2. The CDR3 totals 17 residues. The V gene end was trimmed by 5 bases and the J gene end by 7 bases; junction bases not matched to a gene: 10. Germline values: CDR1 SEHNR, CDR2 FQNEAQ (reference sequence).

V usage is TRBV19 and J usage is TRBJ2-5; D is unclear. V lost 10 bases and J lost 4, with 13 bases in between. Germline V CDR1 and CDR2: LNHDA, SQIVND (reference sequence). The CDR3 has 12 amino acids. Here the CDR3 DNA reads TGTGCCACCACTGATTATTCAGAGACCCAGTACTTC. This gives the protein CATTDYSETQYF.

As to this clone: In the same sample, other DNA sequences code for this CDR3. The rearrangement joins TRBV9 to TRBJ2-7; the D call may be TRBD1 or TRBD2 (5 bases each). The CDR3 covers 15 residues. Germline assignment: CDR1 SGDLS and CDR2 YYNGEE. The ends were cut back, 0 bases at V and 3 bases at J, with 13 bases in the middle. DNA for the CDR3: TGTGCCAGCAGCGTAGACGACAGTGAGGGCTACGAGCAGTACTTC. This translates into CASSVDDSEGYEQYF.

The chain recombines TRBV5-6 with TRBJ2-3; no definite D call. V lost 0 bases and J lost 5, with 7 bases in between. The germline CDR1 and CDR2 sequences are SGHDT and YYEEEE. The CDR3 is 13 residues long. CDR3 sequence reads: CASSLDLGDTQYF. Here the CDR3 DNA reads TGTGCCAGCAGCTTGGATTTAGGAGATACGCAGTATTTT.

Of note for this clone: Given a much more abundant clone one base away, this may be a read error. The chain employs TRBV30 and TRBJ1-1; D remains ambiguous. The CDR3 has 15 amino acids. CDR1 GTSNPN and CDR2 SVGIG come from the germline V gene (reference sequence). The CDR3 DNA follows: TGTGTCTGGAGCACCTACGAGAGGGTGAACACTGAAGCTTTCTTT. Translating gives CVWSTYERVNTEAFF.

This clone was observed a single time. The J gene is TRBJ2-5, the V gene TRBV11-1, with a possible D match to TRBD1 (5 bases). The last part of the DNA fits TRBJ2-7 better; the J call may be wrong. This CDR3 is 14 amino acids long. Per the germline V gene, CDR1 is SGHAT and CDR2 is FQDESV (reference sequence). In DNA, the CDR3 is TGTGCCAGCAGCCCCTGGACAAGTAGCTACGAGCAGTACTTC. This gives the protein CASSPWTSSYEQYF.

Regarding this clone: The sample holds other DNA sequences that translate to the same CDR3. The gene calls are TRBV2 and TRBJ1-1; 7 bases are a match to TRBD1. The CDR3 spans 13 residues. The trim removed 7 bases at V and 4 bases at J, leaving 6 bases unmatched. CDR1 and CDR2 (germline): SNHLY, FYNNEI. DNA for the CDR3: TGTGCCAGCACCCAGGGGGGAGGCACTGAAGCTTTCTTT. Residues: CASTQGGGTEAFF.

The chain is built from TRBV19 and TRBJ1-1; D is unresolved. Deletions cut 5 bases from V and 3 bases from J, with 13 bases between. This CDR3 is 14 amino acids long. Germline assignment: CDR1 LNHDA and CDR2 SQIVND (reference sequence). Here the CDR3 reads CASSFSPEDTEAFF. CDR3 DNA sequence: TGTGCCAGTAGTTTCAGTCCTGAGGACACTGAAGCTTTCTTT. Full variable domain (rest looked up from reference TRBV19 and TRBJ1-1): DGGITQSPKYLFRKEGQNVTLSCEQNLNHDAMYWYRQDPGQGLRLIYYSQIVNDFQKGDIAEGYSVSREKKESFPLTVTSAQKNPTAFYLCASSFSPEDTEAFFGQGTRLTVV.

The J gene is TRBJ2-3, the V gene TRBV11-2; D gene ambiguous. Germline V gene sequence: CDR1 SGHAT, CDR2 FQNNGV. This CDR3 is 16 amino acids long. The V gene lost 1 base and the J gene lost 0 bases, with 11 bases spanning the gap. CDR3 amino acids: CASSLGAVSSTDTQYF. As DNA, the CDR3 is TGTGCCAGCAGCTTAGGGGCTGTTAGTAGCACAGATACGCAGTATTTT.

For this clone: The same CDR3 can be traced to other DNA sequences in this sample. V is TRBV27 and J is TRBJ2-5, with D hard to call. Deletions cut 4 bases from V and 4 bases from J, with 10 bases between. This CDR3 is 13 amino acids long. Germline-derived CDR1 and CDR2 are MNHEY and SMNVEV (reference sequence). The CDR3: CASSSLPVETQYF. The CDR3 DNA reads TGTGCCAGCAGTTCCCTACCCGTAGAGACCCAGTACTTC.

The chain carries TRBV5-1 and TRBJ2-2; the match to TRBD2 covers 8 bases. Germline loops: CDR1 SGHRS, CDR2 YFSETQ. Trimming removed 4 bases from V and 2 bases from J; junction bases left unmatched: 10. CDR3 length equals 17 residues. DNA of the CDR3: TGCGCCAGCAGCCGTAGCGGGACGGACGGAAACACCGGGGAGCTGTTTTTT. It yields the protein CASSRSGTDGNTGELFF.

The DNA of the CDR3 is TGTGCCAGCAGCCACAGTGCCCACGACAACGAGCAGTACTTC. Residues: CASSHSAHDNEQYF. V usage is TRBV5-4 and J usage is TRBJ2-7; D call uncertain. The CDR3 is 14 amino acids. Per germline, CDR1 SGHNT and CDR2 YYREEE (reference sequence). The germline V and J ends were trimmed by 4 bases and 5 bases, with 16 bases remaining between them. Full variable domain (rest looked up from reference TRBV5-4 and TRBJ2-7): ETGVTQSPTHLIKTRGQQVTLRCSSQSGHNTVSWYQQALGQGPQFIFQYYREEENGRGNFPPRFSGLQFPNYSSELNVNALELDDSALYLCASSHSAHDNEQYFGPGTRLTVT.

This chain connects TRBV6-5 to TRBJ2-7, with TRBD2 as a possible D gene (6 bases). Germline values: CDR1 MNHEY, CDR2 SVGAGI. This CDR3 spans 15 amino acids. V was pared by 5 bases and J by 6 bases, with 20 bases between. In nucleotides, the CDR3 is TGTGCCAGCAGTGTCGCAAGGGGACTGTTCTCCGAGCAGTACTTC. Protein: CASSVARGLFSEQYF.

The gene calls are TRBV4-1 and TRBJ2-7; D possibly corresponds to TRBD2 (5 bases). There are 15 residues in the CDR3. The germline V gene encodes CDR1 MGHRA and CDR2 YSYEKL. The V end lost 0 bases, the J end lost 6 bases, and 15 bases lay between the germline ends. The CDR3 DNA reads TGCGCCAGCAGCCAAGAAACGGGGTTAAATTCCGAGCAGTACTTC. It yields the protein CASSQETGLNSEQYF.

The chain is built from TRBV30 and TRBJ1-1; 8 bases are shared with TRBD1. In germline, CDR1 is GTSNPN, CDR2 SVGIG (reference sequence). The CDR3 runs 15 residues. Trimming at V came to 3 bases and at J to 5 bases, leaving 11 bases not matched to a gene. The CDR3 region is CAWSASGGAWTEAFF. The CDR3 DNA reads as TGTGCCTGGAGCGCCTCAGGGGGCGCGTGGACTGAAGCTTTCTTT.

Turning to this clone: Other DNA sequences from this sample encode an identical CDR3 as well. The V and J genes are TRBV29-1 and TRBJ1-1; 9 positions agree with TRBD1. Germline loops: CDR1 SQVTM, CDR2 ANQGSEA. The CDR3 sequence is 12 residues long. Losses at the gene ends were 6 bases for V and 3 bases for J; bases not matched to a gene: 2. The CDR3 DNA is TGCAGCGTGGACAGGGGAGACACTGAAGCTTTCTTT. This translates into CSVDRGDTEAFF.

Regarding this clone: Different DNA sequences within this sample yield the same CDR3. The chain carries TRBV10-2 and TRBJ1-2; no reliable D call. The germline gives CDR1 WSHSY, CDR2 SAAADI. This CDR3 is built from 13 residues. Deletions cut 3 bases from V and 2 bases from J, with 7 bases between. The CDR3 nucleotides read TGCGCCAGCAGTGACTTGAGAAACTATGGCTACACCTTC. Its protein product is CASSDLRNYGYTF.

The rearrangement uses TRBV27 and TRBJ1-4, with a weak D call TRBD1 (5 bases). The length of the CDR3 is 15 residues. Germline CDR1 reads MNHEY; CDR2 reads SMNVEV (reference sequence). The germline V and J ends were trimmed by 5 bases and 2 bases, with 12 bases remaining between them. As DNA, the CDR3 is TGTGCCAGCAGTCCCGGGGCTTCGACTAATGAAAAACTGTTTTTT. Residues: CASSPGASTNEKLFF.

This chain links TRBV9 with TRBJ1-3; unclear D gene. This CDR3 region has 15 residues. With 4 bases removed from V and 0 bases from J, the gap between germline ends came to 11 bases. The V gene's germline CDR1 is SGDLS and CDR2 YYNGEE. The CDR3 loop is CASSIGADSGNTIYF. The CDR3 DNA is TGTGCCAGCAGCATAGGCGCGGACTCTGGAAACACCATATATTTT.

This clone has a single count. The CDR3 DNA is TGTGCCAGCAGCTTATGGGGGGATGAGCAGTACTTC. Its protein product is CASSLWGDEQYF. The chain carries TRBV13 and TRBJ2-7, with D maybe TRBD2 (6 bases). The CDR3 has 12 residues. CDR1 PRHDT and CDR2 FYEKMQ come from the germline V gene (reference sequence). V was shortened by 2 bases and J by 7 bases, with 9 bases between the two germline ends.

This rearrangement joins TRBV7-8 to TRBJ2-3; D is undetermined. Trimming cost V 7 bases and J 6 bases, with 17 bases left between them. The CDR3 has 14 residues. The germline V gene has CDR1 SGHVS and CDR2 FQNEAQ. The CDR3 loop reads CASIGDLPKDTQYF. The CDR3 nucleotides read TGTGCCAGCATCGGAGACCTACCGAAGGATACGCAGTATTTT.

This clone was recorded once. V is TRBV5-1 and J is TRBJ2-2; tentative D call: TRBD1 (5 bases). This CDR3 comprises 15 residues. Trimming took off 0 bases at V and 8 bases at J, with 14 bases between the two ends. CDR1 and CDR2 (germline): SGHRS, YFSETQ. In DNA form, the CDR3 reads TGCGCCAGCAGCTTGGAGCAGGGTGTGATGGGGGAGCTGTTTTTT. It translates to CASSLEQGVMGELFF.